The next 10 T cell receptor beta chains were all read from a single sample in a study of beta chain features in type 1 diabetes. Expressed TCRB transcripts got sequenced, as all isolated RNA was reverse transcribed. Libraries were prepared by immunoSEQ multiplex PCR; TCRdb keeps only in-frame clonotypes and omits some of them. This sample yields under 800,000 clones, of which 15% to 18% are seen a single time; approximately 0.093% belongs to the top ten. Sequencing used naive CD4+ T cells from blood. The source of these receptors is a young man in good health.

This clone was observed a handful of times. CDR3 sequence reads: CASSPGGGTINEQFF. CDR3 nucleotide sequence: TGTGCCAGCAGCCCAGGGGGGGGCACTATCAATGAGCAGTTCTTC. This rearrangement joins TRBV7-9 to TRBJ2-1; D possibly matches TRBD1 or TRBD2 (7 bases each). V lost 5 bases and J lost 6, with 17 bases in between. The CDR3 has 15 amino acids. Germline V gene data show CDR1 as SEHNR and CDR2 as FQNEAQ (reference sequence).

There are a few counts of this clone. The V call is TRBV4-2, the J call TRBJ1-2, with TRBD1 matching over 9 bases. Germline V gives CDR1 LGHNA, CDR2 YNFKEQ. V lost 8 bases and J lost 3; bases outside the gene matches: 10. The CDR3 has 15 residues. In DNA, the CDR3 is TGTGCCAGCTACGACCCAGGGACAGGGCACTATGGCTACACCTTC. It specifies CASYDPGTGHYGYTF.

For the CDR3, the DNA is TGTGCCAGCACCCCCTCTGGAGGGCCATTAGAGACCCAGTACTTC. Protein: CASTPSGGPLETQYF. The gene calls are TRBV2 and TRBJ2-5; possible D gene TRBD2, 6 bases. The germline CDR1 and CDR2 sequences are SNHLY and FYNNEI. Deletions cut 7 bases from V and 4 bases from J, with 19 bases between. The CDR3 has 15 amino acids.

This clone was observed a few times. This chain links TRBV14 with TRBJ2-4; 9 nucleotides match TRBD1. This CDR3 is 14 amino acids long. The V gene end was trimmed by 5 bases and the J gene end by 5 bases; junction bases not matched to a gene: 4. Germline V gene sequence: CDR1 SGHDN, CDR2 FVKESK. The CDR3 sequence is CASSWDRAQNIQYF. CDR3 nucleotide sequence: TGTGCCAGCAGCTGGGACAGGGCCCAAAACATTCAGTACTTC.

This sequence joins TRBV27 and TRBJ1-2; TRBD1 matches 8 bases. CDR1 is MNHEY and CDR2 is SMNVEV in the germline V gene (reference sequence). This CDR3 spans 15 amino acids. The ends lost 6 bases at V and 3 bases at J; junction bases unmatched: 9. CDR3 protein: CASRRSPGGDYGYTF. The CDR3 DNA reads TGTGCCAGCAGACGATCCCCAGGGGGCGACTATGGCTACACCTTC.

A few counts support this clone. This chain uses TRBV10-3 with TRBJ1-4; 7 positions agree with TRBD1. The CDR3 has 14 amino acids. The germline V gene encodes CDR1 ENHRY and CDR2 SYGVKD. Unmatched junction bases numbered 8, after V lost 2 bases and J lost 11 bases. CDR3 residues: CAISEAGDSRKLFF. The CDR3 nucleotides are TGTGCCATCAGTGAGGCGGGGGACAGTAGGAAACTGTTTTTT.

The V gene is TRBV7-3, the J gene TRBJ2-5; 8 bases match TRBD1. Trimming took 2 bases from V and 4 from J; bases not matched to a gene: 9. The CDR3 consists of 16 residues. Looked up from germline, CDR1 is SGHTA and CDR2 is FQGTGA. In DNA, the CDR3 is TGTGCCAGCAGCTTATCTGGGACAGGAAAGCGAGAGACCCAGTACTTC. Encoded protein: CASSLSGTGKRETQYF.

The chain uses TRBV28 and TRBJ2-7, with D unclear. The CDR3 spans 18 residues. V lost 4 bases, J lost 1 base, and 23 bases lay in between. CDR1 is MDHEN and CDR2 is SYDVKM in the germline V gene. CDR3 protein: CASSYELALSGRSYEQYF. In nucleotides, the CDR3 is TGTGCCAGCAGTTACGAATTGGCCTTGTCAGGTCGTTCCTACGAGCAGTACTTC.

The table lists this clone with a few counts. The J gene is TRBJ1-5, the V gene TRBV9; no definite D call. Germline V gene sequence: CDR1 SGDLS, CDR2 YYNGEE. The CDR3 loop spans 16 amino acids. V gave up 0 bases and J gave up 0 bases, with 10 bases separating them. The DNA for the CDR3 is TGTGCCAGCAGCGTAGATCCGACCGTTAGCAATCAGCCCCAGCATTTT. Protein sequence: CASSVDPTVSNQPQHF.

The chain couples TRBV7-9 to TRBJ2-7; TRBD2 aligns across 14 bases. This CDR3 contains 16 residues. The germline V gene has CDR1 SEHNR and CDR2 FQNEAQ (reference sequence). V lost 6 bases to trimming and J lost 3 bases; unmatched junction nucleotides: 7. Here the CDR3 reads CASSFPGTSGSYEQYF. The CDR3 nucleotides read TGTGCCAGCAGTTTTCCCGGGACTAGCGGGAGCTACGAGCAGTACTTC. The variable domain in full, with the rest retrieved from reference TRBV7-9 and TRBJ2-7, is DTGVSQNPRHKITKRGQNVTFRCDPISEHNRLYWYRQTLGQGPEFLTYFQNEAQLEKSRLLSDRFSAERPKGSFSTLEIQRTEQGDSAMYLCASSFPGTSGSYEQYFGPGTRLTVT.